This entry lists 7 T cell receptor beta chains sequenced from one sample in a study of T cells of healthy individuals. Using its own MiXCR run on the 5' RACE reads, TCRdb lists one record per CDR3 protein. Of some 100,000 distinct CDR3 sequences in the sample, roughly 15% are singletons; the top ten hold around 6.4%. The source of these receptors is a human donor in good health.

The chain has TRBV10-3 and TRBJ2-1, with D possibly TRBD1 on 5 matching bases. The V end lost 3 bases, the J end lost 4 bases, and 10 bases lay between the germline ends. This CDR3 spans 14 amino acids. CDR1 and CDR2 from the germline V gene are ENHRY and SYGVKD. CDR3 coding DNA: TGTGCCATCAGTGATTCCGACAGATACAATGAGCAGTTCTTC. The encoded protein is CAISDSDRYNEQFF.

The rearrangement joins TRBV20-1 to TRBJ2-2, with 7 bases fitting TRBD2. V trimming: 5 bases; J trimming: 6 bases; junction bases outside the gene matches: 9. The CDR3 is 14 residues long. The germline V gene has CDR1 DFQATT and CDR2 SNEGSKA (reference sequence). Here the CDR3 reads CSAGTTSLAGELFF. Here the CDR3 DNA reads TGCAGTGCTGGTACGACTAGCCTCGCCGGGGAGCTGTTTTTT.

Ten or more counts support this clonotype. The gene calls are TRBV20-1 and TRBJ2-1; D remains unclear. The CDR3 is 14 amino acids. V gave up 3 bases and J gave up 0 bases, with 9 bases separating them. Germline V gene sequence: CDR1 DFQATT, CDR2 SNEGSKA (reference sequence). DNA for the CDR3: TGCAGTGCTAGGACACAAATCTCCTACAATGAGCAGTTCTTC. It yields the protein CSARTQISYNEQFF.

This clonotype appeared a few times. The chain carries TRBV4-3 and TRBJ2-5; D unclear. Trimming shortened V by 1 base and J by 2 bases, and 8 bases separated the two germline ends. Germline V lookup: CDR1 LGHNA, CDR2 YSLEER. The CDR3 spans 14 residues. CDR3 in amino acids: CASSQATAQETQYF. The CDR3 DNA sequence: TGCGCCAGCAGCCAAGCCACTGCTCAAGAGACCCAGTACTTC.

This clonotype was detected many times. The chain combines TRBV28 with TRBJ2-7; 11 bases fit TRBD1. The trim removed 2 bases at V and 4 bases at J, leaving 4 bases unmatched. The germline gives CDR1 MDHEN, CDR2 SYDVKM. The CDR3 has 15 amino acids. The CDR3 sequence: CASSLGQGAGYEQYF. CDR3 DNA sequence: TGTGCCAGCAGTTTAGGACAGGGGGCTGGGTACGAGCAGTACTTC.

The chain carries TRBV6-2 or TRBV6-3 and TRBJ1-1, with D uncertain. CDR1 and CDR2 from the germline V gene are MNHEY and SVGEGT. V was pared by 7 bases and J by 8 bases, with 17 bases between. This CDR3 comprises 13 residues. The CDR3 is CASIFSRRSEAFF. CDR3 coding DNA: TGTGCCAGCATCTTCTCGAGACGATCGGAAGCTTTCTTT.

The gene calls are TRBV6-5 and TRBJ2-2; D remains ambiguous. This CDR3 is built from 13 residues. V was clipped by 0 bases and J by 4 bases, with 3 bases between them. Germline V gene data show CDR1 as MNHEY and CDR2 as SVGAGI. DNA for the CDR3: TGTGCCAGCAGTTACTCGGGCACCGGGGAGCTGTTTTTT. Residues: CASSYSGTGELFF.